The source of this T cell receptor beta chain is a study of blood T cells in healthy people across ages. Primers used in a second PCR of about 6 to 12 cycles were a sample-barcoded 5' primer and a J-beta primer mix. Each of the cDNA molecules was tagged by a template-switch adaptor with 12 random nucleotides. Each of the samples gave a minimum of 2.5 million paired-end reads that contained CDR3. In TCRdb, the 5' RACE reads were re-called with MiXCR into one record per CDR3 protein. This sample has 650,000 to 700,000 distinct CDR3 sequences, with over 40% found just once. The junction had 17 bases not matched to a gene; V was cut back by 5 bases and J by 8 bases. Germline V lookup: CDR1 SQVTM, CDR2 ANQGSEA. CDR3 length: 16 residues. The study's findings and limits: Diversity was estimated from one million T cells, and these estimates were considered underestimates. TCR beta diversity, measured per million T cells, fell in a roughly linear way with age.

Remarks on this clonotype: Its antigen is still unknown.

This rearrangement joins TRBV29-1 to TRBJ2-1; 8 bases map to TRBD2. The sequence came from a woman of 80 years or more in good health. Sequences were obtained from blood. CDR3 sequence (DNA): TGCAGCGTTCTACACACCCTAGCGGGTTGGATGGATGAGCAGTTCTTC. As protein: CSVLHTLAGWMDEQFF.